This T cell receptor beta chain was obtained from a study of blood T cell repertoires in COVID-19. CDR3 length equals 14 residues. The method was immunoSEQ multiplex PCR; TCRdb's version includes in-frame clones alone and lacks a portion of them. This sample has around 200,000 clones, with 80% to 85% found just once. The sequence was obtained from a human donor with acute or convalescent COVID-19. The donor label of this sample is uncertain. V usage is TRBV21-1 and J usage is TRBJ1-6; the table calls TRBD1, which could not be checked here. TRBV21-1 is a pseudogene. Sequences were obtained from peripheral blood. The CDR3 sequence is CASSTRQGRSPLHF. The CDR3 region has the DNA TGTGCCAGCAGTACGAGGCAGGGGCGTTCACCCCTCCACTTT.